The 32 T cell receptor beta chains presented below share a single source sample, sequenced in a study of blood T cell repertoires in COVID-19. Produced via immunoSEQ multiplex PCR; TCRdb's table is partial and in-frame only. In the table there are about 53,000 clones, 82% of which are singletons. The sequenced sample was peripheral blood. Receptor source: a human donor in a cohort sampled during active COVID-19.

This clone was seen a few times. The chain employs TRBV7-6 and TRBJ1-6; 7 bases are shared with TRBD1. Germline V lookup: CDR1 SGHVS, CDR2 FNYEAQ. V shed 1 base and J 7 bases; nucleotides not matched to a gene: 4. This CDR3 is built from 15 residues. CDR3: CASSLDLQGNSPLHF. For the CDR3, the DNA is TGTGCCAGCAGCTTAGATTTACAGGGGAATTCACCCCTCCACTTT.

The genes are TRBV3-1 (or the pseudogene TRBV3-2) and TRBJ2-4, with TRBD1 as a possible D gene (5 bases). The germline CDR1 and CDR2 sequences are LGHDT and YNNKEL (reference sequence). This CDR3 has 15 amino acids. V shed 5 bases and J shed 4 bases, with 15 bases lying between them. Written as DNA, the CDR3 is TGTGCCAGCAGCAATAGACAGTCGATAAAAAACATTCAGTACTTC. Residues: CASSNRQSIKNIQYF.

The chain combines TRBV6-5 with TRBJ2-5; TRBD1 matches at 7 bases. The CDR3 covers 15 residues. J gave up 5 bases and V 11 bases, and 17 bases lay outside the gene matches. CDR1 and CDR2 from the germline V gene are MNHEY and SVGAGI. CDR3 nucleotide sequence: TGTGCCCGCCCGGAGAGGGGGCGCCGGATGGAGACCCAGTACTTC. It codes for CARPERGRRMETQYF.

In this sample, this clone turned up once. This chain connects TRBV2 to TRBJ2-7; TRBD1 aligns across 7 bases. V lost 8 bases to trimming and J lost 3 bases; unmatched junction nucleotides: 1. The V gene's germline CDR1 is SNHLY and CDR2 FYNNEI. The CDR3 sequence is 11 residues long. CDR3 amino acids: CASSGGYEQYF. The CDR3 DNA reads TGTGCCAGCTCAGGGGGCTACGAGCAGTACTTC. The full variable domain, with the rest looked up from reference TRBV2 and TRBJ2-7, is EPEVTQTPSHQVTQMGQEVILRCVPISNHLYFYWYRQILGQKVEFLVSFYNNEISEKSEIFDDQFSVERPDGSNFTLKIRSTKLEDSAMYFCASSGGYEQYFGPGTRLTVT.

The chain links TRBV19 to TRBJ2-1; 8 bases line up with TRBD1. The CDR3 has 15 amino acids. J lost 4 bases, V lost 4 bases, and 6 bases had no gene match. Germline-derived CDR1 and CDR2 are LNHDA and SQIVND (reference sequence). CDR3 protein: CASSTTGAGYNEQFF. As DNA, the CDR3 is TGTGCCAGTAGTACGACAGGGGCGGGTTACAATGAGCAGTTCTTC.

This sequence joins TRBV6-6 and TRBJ1-5, with a possible D match to TRBD1 (5 bases). V shed 6 bases and J shed 4 bases, with 16 bases lying between them. Germline loops: CDR1 MNHNY, CDR2 SVGAGI (reference sequence). This CDR3 region has 15 residues. The CDR3 region is CASSRDSFSNQPQHF. CDR3 DNA: TGTGCCAGCAGCCGCGACAGTTTTAGTAATCAGCCCCAGCATTTT.

The chain carries TRBV5-1 and TRBJ1-2, with D maybe TRBD1 (6 bases). CDR3 length equals 12 residues. V lost 4 bases, J lost 10 bases, and 14 bases lay in between. Germline V gene sequence: CDR1 SGHRS, CDR2 YFSETQ. CDR3 region: CASSPENRDYTF. In DNA, the CDR3 is TGCGCCAGCAGCCCGGAAAACAGGGACTACACCTTC.

The chain links TRBV5-6 to TRBJ2-3; TRBD2 matches at 9 bases. The V gene's germline CDR1 is SGHDT and CDR2 YYEEEE. There are 17 residues in the CDR3. V shed 0 bases, J shed 2 bases, and the junction held 7 bases outside the gene matches. The CDR3: CASSLGLAGAITDTQYF. In DNA form, the CDR3 reads TGTGCCAGCAGCTTGGGGTTAGCGGGGGCGATCACAGATACGCAGTATTTT.

V and J are TRBV27 and TRBJ1-6; D might be TRBD1 (5 bases). Trimming shortened V by 3 bases and J by 9 bases, and 12 bases separated the two germline ends. The germline gives CDR1 MNHEY, CDR2 SMNVEV (reference sequence). The CDR3 is 14 amino acids. The CDR3 coding sequence is TGTGCCAGCAGTTTGGGGTGGGGGGGTTCACCCCTCCACTTT. It yields the protein CASSLGWGGSPLHF.

V gene TRBV4-1 combines with J gene TRBJ1-4; D remains ambiguous. CDR1 is MGHRA, CDR2 YSYEKL, per germline. CDR3 length equals 14 residues. The germline V and J ends were trimmed by 5 bases and 5 bases, with 12 bases remaining between them. The CDR3 sequence is CASSVGGGNEKLFF. The DNA of the CDR3 is TGCGCCAGCAGCGTAGGAGGTGGAAATGAAAAACTGTTTTTT.

The chain combines TRBV29-1 with TRBJ2-3; 7 nucleotides match TRBD2. The CDR3 consists of 13 residues. Germline-derived CDR1 and CDR2 are SQVTM and ANQGSEA. V lost 5 bases to trimming and J lost 6 bases; unmatched junction nucleotides: 8. CDR3 sequence reads: CSVTGGSGDTQYF. CDR3 DNA: TGCAGCGTTACGGGCGGGAGTGGCGATACGCAGTATTTT.

This clone was seen once. The V call is TRBV6-6, the J call TRBJ1-6, with TRBD1 matching over 10 bases. CDR1 is MNHNY, CDR2 SVGAGI, per germline (reference sequence). Trimming took 6 bases from V and 7 from J; bases not matched to a gene: 6. The CDR3 has 15 residues. CDR3 in amino acids: CASREGDRGNSPLHF. The CDR3 DNA follows: TGTGCCAGCAGAGAAGGGGACAGGGGAAATTCACCCCTCCACTTT.

The chain employs TRBV7-9 and TRBJ1-6; tentatively, D is TRBD1 (5 bases). The CDR3 has 16 amino acids. Germline values: CDR1 SEHNR, CDR2 FQNEAQ (reference sequence). The germline V and J ends were trimmed by 5 bases and 7 bases, with 18 bases remaining between them. CDR3 residues: CASSRKGGEGNSPLHF. The DNA for the CDR3 is TGTGCCAGCAGCCGTAAAGGAGGGGAAGGGAATTCACCCCTCCACTTT.

The chain uses TRBV6-5 and TRBJ1-5; perhaps TRBD1 as D (6 bases). CDR3 length: 15 residues. Trimming removed 5 bases from V and 2 bases from J, with 13 bases in between. The germline V gene has CDR1 MNHEY and CDR2 SVGAGI. CDR3 nucleotides: TGTGCCAGCAGTCTCCGCGGGGGCGGCAATCAGCCCCAGCATTTT. This codes for CASSLRGGGNQPQHF.

This chain connects TRBV6-6 to TRBJ1-2, with TRBD1 as a possible D gene (5 bases). The V end lost 2 bases, the J end lost 8 bases, and 18 bases lay between the germline ends. The CDR3 spans 15 residues. Germline assignment: CDR1 MNHNY and CDR2 SVGAGI (reference sequence). The CDR3 region is CASSYTTDGGRGYTF. CDR3 nucleotides: TGTGCCAGCAGTTACACTACAGACGGGGGACGGGGCTACACCTTC.

V usage is TRBV7-9 and J usage is TRBJ2-3, with TRBD1 identical over 10 bases. V trimming: 3 bases; J trimming: 3 bases; junction bases outside the gene matches: 6. In germline, CDR1 is SEHNR, CDR2 FQNEAQ (reference sequence). This CDR3 has 16 amino acids. The CDR3 DNA reads as TGTGCCAGCAGCTTTGGGGACAGGGGTTTGACAGATACGCAGTATTTT. Translating gives CASSFGDRGLTDTQYF.

The chain joins TRBV15 to TRBJ1-2; TRBD1 is a possible D gene (5 bases). The germline V and J ends were trimmed by 5 bases and 7 bases, with 20 bases remaining between them. This CDR3 comprises 15 residues. Germline CDR1 reads LNHNV; CDR2 reads YYDKDF (reference sequence). CDR3 loop: CATSSGGKGSGGYTF. In DNA form, the CDR3 reads TGTGCCACCAGCTCTGGGGGGAAAGGGTCAGGTGGCTACACCTTC.

The chain uses TRBV7-6 and TRBJ2-1; no definite D call. Germline V gives CDR1 SGHVS, CDR2 FNYEAQ. V lost 2 bases and J lost 11, with 13 bases in between. The CDR3 has 13 amino acids. CDR3 nucleotide sequence: TGTGCCAGCAGCTTACTCCCCCCTGAGAAGCAGTTCTTC. It encodes CASSLLPPEKQFF.

This chain links TRBV11-2 with TRBJ2-1; 7 nucleotides agree with TRBD2. Germline V gene lookup returns CDR1 SGHAT and CDR2 FQNNGV. The CDR3 extends over 14 amino acids. V dropped 2 bases and J dropped 9; count of bases not matched to a gene: 7. The CDR3: CASSLLSGVGEQFF. In DNA, the CDR3 is TGTGCCAGCAGCTTACTAAGCGGGGTAGGTGAGCAGTTCTTC.

The CDR3 spells CASSQYTDTQYF. The CDR3 nucleotides read TGTGCCAGCAGTCAGTACACAGATACGCAGTATTTT. The gene calls are TRBV2 and TRBJ2-3, with unresolved D. The CDR3 is 12 amino acids. Trimming removed 5 bases from V and 2 bases from J, with 5 bases in between. Germline CDR1 SNHLY, CDR2 FYNNEI.

V is TRBV19 and J is TRBJ2-2; perhaps TRBD1 as D (7 bases). This CDR3 region has 14 residues. In germline, CDR1 is LNHDA, CDR2 SQIVND (reference sequence). Trimming cost V 7 bases and J 3 bases, with 12 bases left between them. CDR3 sequence (DNA): TGTGCCAGTACCAGGGGGGACTACACCGGGGAGCTGTTTTTT. Protein sequence: CASTRGDYTGELFF.

V is TRBV4-2 and J is TRBJ2-3, with TRBD2 identical over 8 bases. From germline, CDR1 is LGHNA and CDR2 YNFKEQ. The junction had 6 bases not matched to a gene; V was cut back by 1 base and J by 3 bases. This CDR3 spans 16 amino acids. CDR3 sequence reads: CASSQGPTGGTDTQYF. The CDR3 bases are TGTGCCAGCAGCCAAGGACCCACGGGGGGGACAGATACGCAGTATTTT.

The V call is TRBV3-1 (or the pseudogene TRBV3-2), the J call TRBJ1-3; 10 nucleotides line up with TRBD1. This CDR3 contains 16 residues. The trim removed 1 base at V and 2 bases at J, leaving 2 bases unmatched. The germline V gene encodes CDR1 LGHDT and CDR2 YNNKEL (reference sequence). The CDR3 loop is CASSQAGTGAGNTIYF. CDR3 nucleotide sequence: TGTGCCAGCAGCCAAGCCGGGACAGGGGCTGGAAACACCATATATTTT.

The chain is built from TRBV5-4 and TRBJ2-1; TRBD1 matches 9 bases. The V gene end was trimmed by 5 bases and the J gene end by 6 bases; junction bases not matched to a gene: 6. There are 14 residues in the CDR3. Germline V gene lookup returns CDR1 SGHNT and CDR2 YYREEE (reference sequence). In DNA, the CDR3 is TGTGCCAGCAGGTCACCGGGACAGGGCAATGAGCAGTTCTTC. Translation: CASRSPGQGNEQFF.

The chain is built from TRBV7-6 and TRBJ1-4, with D possibly TRBD1 on 5 matching bases. The CDR3 spans 16 residues. V lost 5 bases and J 6 bases, leaving 19 bases between the germline ends. Germline V gene sequence: CDR1 SGHVS, CDR2 FNYEAQ. The CDR3: CASSALLQGGDEKLFF. The CDR3, as DNA: TGTGCCAGCAGCGCACTTCTCCAGGGAGGGGATGAAAAACTGTTTTTT.

This chain links TRBV3-1 (or the pseudogene TRBV3-2) with TRBJ2-1; no clear D gene. The germline gives CDR1 LGHDT, CDR2 YNNKEL (reference sequence). The CDR3 totals 14 residues. The V gene lost 4 bases and the J gene lost 5 bases, with 12 bases spanning the gap. CDR3 residues: CASSLLTVNNEQFF. CDR3 nucleotides: TGTGCCAGCAGCCTACTCACTGTAAACAATGAGCAGTTCTTC.

The chain carries TRBV6-2 or TRBV6-3 and TRBJ1-1; the D is unclear. Germline CDR1 is MNHEY and CDR2 is SVGEGT. The V gene lost 6 bases and the J gene lost 4 bases, with 15 bases spanning the gap. CDR3 length equals 14 residues. CDR3 sequence: CASSGGGESTEAFF. The CDR3 DNA is TGTGCCAGCAGCGGAGGTGGGGAGAGCACTGAAGCTTTCTTT.

The chain is built from TRBV10-1 and TRBJ2-1; tentative D call: TRBD1 (6 bases). There are 14 residues in the CDR3. Trimming cost V 4 bases and J 4 bases, with 11 bases left between them. In germline, CDR1 is WNHNN, CDR2 SYGVQD (reference sequence). The CDR3 loop is CASSGGLPYNEQFF. DNA of the CDR3: TGCGCCAGCAGTGGGGGGCTACCTTACAATGAGCAGTTCTTC.

V gene TRBV4-3 combines with J gene TRBJ2-1; TRBD2 agrees at 8 bases. The germline V gene encodes CDR1 LGHNA and CDR2 YSLEER. V lost 0 bases and J lost 9; bases outside the gene matches: 7. The CDR3 sequence is 15 residues long. In DNA, the CDR3 is TGCGCCAGCAGCCAAGACCACGGGGGGGCCGTTGAGCAGTTCTTC. Translated, it gives CASSQDHGGAVEQFF.

This clone was found a few times. The V gene is TRBV16, the J gene TRBJ2-4; 11 bases match TRBD2. Germline V gene lookup returns CDR1 KGHSY and CDR2 FQNENV. CDR3 length equals 16 residues. Germline trimming cut 5 bases from V and 3 bases from J; bases unmatched to any gene: 6. The CDR3 DNA sequence: TGTGCCAGCAGCAGAGAGCTAGCGGGAGGCAAAAACATTCAGTACTTC. This translates into CASSRELAGGKNIQYF. The whole variable domain, filled in from reference TRBV16 and TRBJ2-4, reads GEEVAQTPKHLVRGEGQKAKLYCAPIKGHSYVFWYQQVLKNEFKFLISFQNENVFDETGMPKERFSAKCLPNSPCSLEIQATKLEDSAVYFCASSRELAGGKNIQYFGAGTRLSVL.

This rearrangement joins TRBV30 to TRBJ1-1; TRBD1 might be the D (5 bases). The CDR3 loop spans 17 amino acids. Looked up from germline, CDR1 is GTSNPN and CDR2 is SVGIG (reference sequence). V lost 4 bases to trimming and J lost 1 base, with 22 bases between them. DNA of the CDR3: TGTGCCTGGACCAATCCGGAGGGGCCCGGGGCGAACACTGAAGCTTTCTTT. This gives the protein CAWTNPEGPGANTEAFF.

The V gene is TRBV21-1, the J gene TRBJ1-1. TRBV21-1 is given as a pseudogene. The CDR3 length is 18 residues. The chain's CDR3 is CASISGAKGTGLGTEAFF. The CDR3 nucleotides are TGTGCCAGCATATCTGGGGCAAAGGGGACCGGACTAGGCACTGAAGCTTTCTTT.